The sequence of this TCR beta chain was determined in a study of a mutant IDH1 vaccine in newly diagnosed glioma. As for the study in general: Of the patients given treatment, 62.5% were male and 37.5% were female, and a mean age of roughly 40 years was recorded. Previous treatment comprised radiotherapy, temozolomide, or both, mostly both. Study-wide results and limits: In around 93% of patients, immune responses induced by the vaccine occurred.

Time point: baseline, week 1 (first vaccination visit). The treatment here: pre-vaccination baseline after standard-of-care therapy. Donor tumors were new WHO grade 3 or 4 IDH1-mutant, ATRX-lost astrocytomas. TCRdb's table, derived via immunoSEQ multiplex PCR, lists solely in-frame clones and lacks some. The data show approximately 70,000 clones, 80% to 90% seen once. About this clone itself: Its specificity is not known.

V was shortened by 2 bases and J by 2 bases, with 14 bases between the two germline ends. Germline CDR1 is MNHEY and CDR2 is SVGAGI. The CDR3 length is 16 residues. V gene TRBV6-5 combines with J gene TRBJ2-3, with D perhaps given as TRBD1 or TRBD2 (5 bases each). Sequencing was performed on PBMCs, taken from a glioma patient treated with radiotherapy, temozolomide or both. This TCR came from a man younger than 40 with glioma. The CDR3 loop reads CASSYQYRDDTDTQYF. The CDR3 nucleotides are TGTGCCAGCAGTTACCAGTACCGGGACGACACAGATACGCAGTATTTT.